This TCR beta chain is from a study of shared clonotypes between healthy human individuals (dated by TCRdb to between 2020 and 2021). With respect to the entire study: A couple of women and a few men aged 18 to 49 years were included in the cohort. For each donor, three plates each were used for CD4 naive and CD4 memory, two plates were used for CD8 naive, and one plate was used for CD8 memory. Libraries were prepared and TCR repertoires were sequenced by different laboratories using diverse techniques, in order to increase sequencing depth and limit assay-specific biases. Between about 0.8 and 8.9 billion PBMCs per donor were obtained by leukapheresis. Blood TCR repertoires of roughly five healthy adults were deeply sequenced to estimate repertoire size and the extent of clonotype sharing between individuals.

The paper's findings and limits, for the study overall: Based on pairwise subsampling, the degree of clonotype sharing among donors was expected to be affected by sequencing depth. Rarefaction of sorted-subset datasets indicated incomplete sequencing despite the large sequencing depth. Sampling was restricted to blood, and TCR repertoires in tissue are likely to differ from TCR repertoires in blood. Because the study included a small number of donors, the genetic and exposure-history diversity represented was limited. Higher generation probabilities were observed for clonotypes shared by all four sorted-subset donors than for non-shared clonotypes. When several donors were compared, the shared fraction of clonotypes was about 5.4% for naive CD4, less than 4% for naive CD8, 2.3% for memory CD4, and under 0.5% for memory CD8. Naive subsets generally had larger estimated clonotype richness than memory subsets did.

A remark on this clone: This clone's antigen is unknown. Nothing much larger sits one base from this clone, and base qualities are not available.

For the CD8 naive samples, CD45RO-negative cells were positively selected for CCR7, yielding a CD45RA+CCR7+ population from which TemRA cells were excluded. The donors were healthy, HIV-negative adults with no recently reported acute infections or vaccinations. Every donor was a Caucasian adult residing in Nashville, Tennessee, USA. Blood was obtained by leukapheresis, after which PBMCs were separated by Ficoll-Histopaque density gradient centrifugation and cryopreserved in liquid nitrogen vapor phase. Purity and quantity of every magnetically sorted T cell population were checked by analytical flow cytometry. Each sorted fraction had its genomic DNA isolated and then quantified by UV absorbance on a Nanodrop 2000c. V is pared back by 3 bases and J by 4 bases, with 16 bases lying between the germline termini. The CDR3 runs 15 residues from the cysteine to the phenylalanine. Solely the CDR3 DNA is kept, with 45 bases framed from the first base. The germline V gene gives CDR1 as SGHVS and CDR2 as FNYEAQ.

Using the deep immunoSEQ assay, multiplex PCR amplified TCR CDR3 regions from genomic DNA. For each cell subset, the extracted genomic DNA was distributed evenly across all wells of several immunoSEQ 96-well plates, and each plate served as one replicate. Each replicate PCR for sorted subsets received around 0.2 ug genomic DNA, equal to tens of thousands of T cell genomes. The purified libraries were quantified using a Qubit 3.0 fluorometer, sized with a Bioanalyzer 2100, and then quantified again using the KAPA Library Quantification kit. Every immunoSEQ 96-well plate was sequenced on a dedicated single-read 150-cycle Illumina NextSeq 550 flow cell. As for the original processing: Because the immunoSEQ output included only junctional sequences and no quality scores, the filtering could not be the same as the filtering used for full-length reads. To assign V/J genes and CDR3, sequences were annotated against IMGT germline references using PyIR, a Python wrapper for IgBLAST v1.9. Reads were removed for weak V/J assignments (E-value above 1e-6), missing CDR3, stop codons, out-of-frame junctions, or ambiguous translated residues. A V3J clonotype was defined by an identical inferred V gene, J gene, and CDR3 amino acid sequence. The percentage overlap between two repertoires was calculated by dividing the number of shared unique clonotypes by the size of the smaller repertoire. RTK rarefaction, the Chao1 estimator, and Recon v2.1 estimates of unobserved clonotypes were used to assess repertoire richness. Generation probabilities for all TCRbeta clonotypes obtained by the gDNA method from several donors were computed using OLGA. TCRdb's version of the immuneACCESS table is confined to in-frame rearrangements and falls short of the full clone set. An unresolved V gene accounts for under half of the shortfall where checked; the remainder is of unknown origin. The V and J calls and clone size were taken over from that table, and D and trimming were inferred from the DNA. The sample table holds nearly 2 million clones, of which about 94% were seen once. The ten biggest clones cover less than 1.5% of the sample.

This receptor was taken from a man aged 18-30 years in good health. The chain couples TRBV7-6 to TRBJ2-7, with a weak D call of TRBD2 (6 bases match). The sample consisted of naive CD8+ T cells sorted from blood. The sample's cell subset or site, from its label and the paper: CD45RA+CCR7+. The DNA reads as follows: TGTGCCAGCAGCTTGGATCCGGGGGTATCGTACGAGCAGTACTTC. The encoded protein is CASSLDPGVSYEQYF.